This TCR beta chain stems from a study of blood T cell repertoires in COVID-19. Assay: immunoSEQ multiplex PCR; the TCRdb copy retains only in-frame clones and omits some. The table has 270,000 or so clones, around 90% seen once. The CDR3 sequence is 15 residues long. V lost 8 bases, J lost 5 bases, and 15 bases stayed unmatched. Germline-derived CDR1 and CDR2 are MDHEN and SYDVKM. Sequenced sample: peripheral blood. The clonotype comes from a woman aged 40 to 50 who had recovered from COVID-19. This rearrangement joins TRBV28 to TRBJ2-7, with TRBD1 matching 7 bases. CDR3 sequence: CASSLRDRMWDEQYF. CDR3 in DNA: TGTGCCAGCTCCTTACGGGACAGAATGTGGGACGAGCAGTACTTC.